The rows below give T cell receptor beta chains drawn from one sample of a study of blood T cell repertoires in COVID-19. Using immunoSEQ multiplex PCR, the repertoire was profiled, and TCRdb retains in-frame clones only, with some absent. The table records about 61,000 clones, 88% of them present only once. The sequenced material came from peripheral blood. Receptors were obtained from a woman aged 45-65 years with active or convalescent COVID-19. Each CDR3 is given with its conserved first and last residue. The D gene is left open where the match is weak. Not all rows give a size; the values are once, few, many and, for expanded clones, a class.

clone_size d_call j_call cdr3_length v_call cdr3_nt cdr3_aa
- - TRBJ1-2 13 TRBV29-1 TGCAGCGTTGAAGAGGACCCGGGGAATGGCTACACCTTC CSVEEDPGNGYTF
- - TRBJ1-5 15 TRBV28 TGTGCCAGCGTTTCTACAGGAGAAGGCAATCAGCCCCAGCATTTT CASVSTGEGNQPQHF
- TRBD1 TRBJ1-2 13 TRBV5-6 TGTGCCAGCAGCCTCTGGGACAGGGACGGCTACACCTTC CASSLWDRDGYTF
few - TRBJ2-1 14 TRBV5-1 TGCGCCAGCAGCCCATCGACAACCACCGATGAGCAGTTCTTC CASSPSTTTDEQFF
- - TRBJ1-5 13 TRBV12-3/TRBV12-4 TGTGCCAGCAGCGACAGGAGGAATCAGCCCCAGCATTTT CASSDRRNQPQHF
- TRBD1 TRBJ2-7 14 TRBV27 TGTGCCAGCAGTTCGGACAGGACCACCTACGAGCAGTACTTC CASSSDRTTYEQYF
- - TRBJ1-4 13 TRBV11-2 TGTGCCAGCACCCGGGGGGCAGGTGAAAAACTGTTTTTT CASTRGAGEKLFF
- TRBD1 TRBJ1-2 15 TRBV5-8 TGTGCCAGCAGCTTGGACCAGGGGGCCAGCTATGGCTACACCTTC CASSLDQGASYGYTF
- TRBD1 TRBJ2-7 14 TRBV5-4 TGTGCCAGCAGCCGGACAGGGCAGGACTACGAGCAGTACTTC CASSRTGQDYEQYF
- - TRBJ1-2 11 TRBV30 TGTGCCTGGAGTGCAGGGGATGGCTACACCTTC CAWSAGDGYTF
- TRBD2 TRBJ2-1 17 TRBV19 TGTGCCAGTAGTATAGTCGGTAGCGGGAGGGCGGTAGGGGAGCAGTTCTTC CASSIVGSGRAVGEQFF
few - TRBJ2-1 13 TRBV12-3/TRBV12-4 TGTGCCAGCAGTTTAGGTCAGAACAATGAGCAGTTCTTC CASSLGQNNEQFF
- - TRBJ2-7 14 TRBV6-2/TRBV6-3 TGTGCCAGCAGTTTGAGACAGATTTCCTACGAGCAGTACTTC CASSLRQISYEQYF
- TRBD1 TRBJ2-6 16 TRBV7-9 TGTGCCAGCAGCCTGGACAGGGGAGTGGGGGCCAACGTCCTGACTTTC CASSLDRGVGANVLTF
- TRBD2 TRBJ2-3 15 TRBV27 TGTGCCAGCAGTTTTCTAGCGGCCAGCACAGATACGCAGTATTTT CASSFLAASTDTQYF
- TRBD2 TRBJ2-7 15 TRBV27 TGTGCCAGCAGTTTACGTGGACTAGCGGCCTACGAGCAGTACTTC CASSLRGLAAYEQYF
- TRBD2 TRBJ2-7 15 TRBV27 TGTGCCAGCAGTTTAAGGGGACTAGACTCCTACGAGCAGTACTTC CASSLRGLDSYEQYF
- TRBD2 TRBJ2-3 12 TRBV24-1 TGTGCCACCAGTGACGTTAGCGGGAATTCATATTTT CATSDVSGNSYF
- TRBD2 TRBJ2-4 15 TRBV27 TGTGCCAGCAGTTCCTTAGCGGGAGGTGAAAACATTCAGTACTTC CASSSLAGGENIQYF
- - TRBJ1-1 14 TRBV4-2 TGTGCCAGCAGCCAAGAACAGGGAAACACTGAAGCTTTCTTT CASSQEQGNTEAFF
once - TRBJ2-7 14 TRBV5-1 TGCGCCAGCAGCTTGGAGCCCTTGAGTGCCGAGCAGTACTTC CASSLEPLSAEQYF
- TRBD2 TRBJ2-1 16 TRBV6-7 TGTGCCAGCAGTTACTCGACTGAGCGGGAGTTTTATGAGCAGTTCTTC CASSYSTEREFYEQFF
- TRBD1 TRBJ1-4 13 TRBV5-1 TGCGCCAGCAGCACAGGGGGTGCGGAAAAACTGTTTTTT CASSTGGAEKLFF
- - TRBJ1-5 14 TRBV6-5 TGTGCCAGCAGTCCAACCGGGGGAACTCAGCCCCAGCATTTT CASSPTGGTQPQHF
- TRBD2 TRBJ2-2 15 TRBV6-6 TGTGCCAGCAGTACCCCGGGAGGAAACACCGGGGAGCTGTTTTTT CASSTPGGNTGELFF
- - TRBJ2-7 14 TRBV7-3 TGTGCCAGCAGCTTAGGGACTTCCTGGGGCGAGCAGTACTTC CASSLGTSWGEQYF
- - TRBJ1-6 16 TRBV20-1 TGCAGTGCTAGTGAAGGGGCAGGGTCCTATAATTCACCCCTCCACTTT CSASEGAGSYNSPLHF
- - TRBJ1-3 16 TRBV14 TGTGCCAGCAGCTTTCGAGCAGGGATCTCTGGAAACACCATATATTTT CASSFRAGISGNTIYF
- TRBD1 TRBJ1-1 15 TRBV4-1 TGCGCCAGCAGCCAACCCGGGACAGGGGTCACTGAAGCTTTCTTT CASSQPGTGVTEAFF
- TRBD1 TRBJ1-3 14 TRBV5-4 TGTGCCAGCAGCGCAGGGGGAGGAGGAAACACCATATATTTT CASSAGGGGNTIYF
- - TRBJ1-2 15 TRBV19 TGTGCCAGTATTGGGGCGGGATATCCTAACTATGGCTACACCTTC CASIGAGYPNYGYTF
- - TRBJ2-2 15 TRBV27 TGTGCCAGCAGGGAGACCGCACGGGGCACCGGGGAGCTGTTTTTT CASRETARGTGELFF
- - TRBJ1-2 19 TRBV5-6 TGTGCCAGCAGCTTGGATACGGGCCGTCCGAAGACCGGACTTTATGGCTACACCTTC CASSLDTGRPKTGLYGYTF
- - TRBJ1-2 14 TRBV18 TGTGCCAGCTCTTCCCAGGGTGCGGAGTATGGCTACACCTTC CASSSQGAEYGYTF
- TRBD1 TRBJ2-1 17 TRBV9 TGTGCCAGCAGCGTCCGCTCGGGACAGGGTGTATACAATGAGCAGTTCTTC CASSVRSGQGVYNEQFF